This TCR beta chain was documented in a study of T-cell reconstitution after alpha-beta-depleted transplantation in children. Broader study findings: Alpha-beta T cells present about two months after transplant were reported to originate from several hundred expanded graft clones. Surviving recipient T cells and thymic progenitors accounted for the high day-60 TCRbeta diversity observed in some patients. The authors attributed T-cell counts and diversity one year after transplant mostly to newly produced T cells.

Germline V CDR1 and CDR2: SEHNR, FQNEAQ (reference sequence). The CDR3 contains 13 residues. Trimming cost V 1 base and J 6 bases, with 10 bases left between them. This clonotype is labeled medium-sized (0.01 to 0.1%). Its antigen is not known. Unique molecular identifiers were incorporated when the TCRbeta library was constructed. In TCRdb, the PCR reads were re-called with MiXCR into one record per CDR3 protein. The profile shows a few thousand distinct CDR3 sequences, around 10% of them singletons. This specimen was PBMCs, mostly from graft donor cells, taken 360 days after TCRalphabeta/CD19-depleted stem cell transplant. The clonotype comes from a patient under 10 years old who had a stem cell transplant for inherited bone marrow failure, so the T cells may come from the graft donor. The rearrangement uses TRBV7-9 and TRBJ2-7; no clear D gene. CDR3 protein: CASSLGFLGEQYF. The CDR3 bases are TGTGCCAGCAGCTTAGGGTTCCTGGGCGAGCAGTACTTC.